Following are 30 T cell receptor beta chains from one sample sequenced in a study of OX40 agonist ivuxolimab in advanced cancers. TCRdb's table, derived via immunoSEQ multiplex PCR, lists solely in-frame clones and lacks some. The profile covers 60,000 to 70,000 clones, with roughly 89% appearing a single time and around 12% taken by the ten largest. The sample here was CD4+ or CD8+ T cells sorted from blood, taken in a trial of the OX40 agonist ivuxolimab. The receptors here all came from an adult with an advanced solid tumor such as melanoma, head and neck, liver or kidney cancer.

V is TRBV6-6 and J is TRBJ2-1, with TRBD2 as a possible D gene (6 bases). Looked up from germline, CDR1 is MNHNY and CDR2 is SVGAGI (reference sequence). CDR3 size: 14 residues. The V and J ends lost 4 bases and 10 bases respectively, with 17 bases between them. CDR3 amino acids: CASSSQAGLWEQFF. The CDR3 DNA follows: TGTGCCAGCAGTTCCCAAGCGGGTCTGTGGGAGCAGTTCTTC.

CDR3 DNA: TGTGCCAGCAGTTCATATACGGGGGGAGAATTTTACACCGGGGAGCTGTTTTTT. It is translated as CASSSYTGGEFYTGELFF. The chain joins TRBV27 to TRBJ2-2, with TRBD2 matching 7 bases. The trim removed 4 bases at V and 3 bases at J, leaving 14 bases unmatched. Germline CDR1 is MNHEY and CDR2 is SMNVEV (reference sequence). The CDR3 spans 18 residues.

The rearrangement uses TRBV27 and TRBJ1-6, with TRBD1 identical over 8 bases. Germline values: CDR1 MNHEY, CDR2 SMNVEV (reference sequence). The V and J ends lost 7 bases and 6 bases, in that order; junction bases with no gene match: 8. The CDR3 runs to 15 residues. The DNA of the CDR3 is TGTGCCAGCACTTACCGGGACAGGTTTAATTCACCCCTCCACTTT. This encodes CASTYRDRFNSPLHF.

There are many counts of this clone. The chain has TRBV15 and TRBJ1-3, with a possible D match to TRBD1 (5 bases). Deletions cut 1 base from V and 8 bases from J, with 15 bases between. Germline lookup yields CDR1 LNHNV and CDR2 YYDKDF (reference sequence). The CDR3 has 15 residues. In DNA form, the CDR3 reads TGTGCCACCAGCAGAGTTCGTCGGGGGACGGACACCATATATTTT. Translating gives CATSRVRRGTDTIYF.

This clone was seen only once. CDR3 nucleotides: TGTGCCAGCAGCCCAGGGACTAGCGGGAGTCGAAACAATGAGCAGTTCTTC. Protein sequence: CASSPGTSGSRNNEQFF. The V and J genes are TRBV5-8 and TRBJ2-1, with 14 bases matching TRBD2. CDR1 and CDR2 (germline): SGHTS, YDEGEE. The CDR3 covers 17 residues. V was clipped by 4 bases and J by 5 bases; unmatched bases: 8. The complete variable domain, with remaining parts taken from reference TRBV5-8 and TRBJ2-1, reads EAGVTQSPTHLIKTRGQQATLRCSPISGHTSVYWYQQALGLGLQFLLWYDEGEERNRGNFPPRFSGRQFPNYSSELNVNALELEDSALYLCASSPGTSGSRNNEQFFGPGTRLTVL.

The chain combines TRBV14 with TRBJ1-2; 7 nucleotides agree with TRBD1. Germline V gene lookup returns CDR1 SGHDN and CDR2 FVKESK. Trimming at V came to 4 bases and at J to 7 bases, leaving 9 bases not matched to a gene. The CDR3 contains 14 residues. For the CDR3, the DNA is TGTGCCAGCAGCCGACAGGGTAGGGTAGTTGGCTACACCTTC. Its protein is CASSRQGRVVGYTF.

The CDR3 region is CASMAGQYILRSEAFF. In DNA form, the CDR3 reads TGTGCCAGCATGGCGGGACAGTACATTCTGCGGTCTGAAGCTTTCTTT. V gene TRBV27 combines with J gene TRBJ1-1; 7 nucleotides line up with TRBD1. In germline, CDR1 is MNHEY, CDR2 SMNVEV (reference sequence). The CDR3 runs 16 residues. The ends lost 7 bases at V and 6 bases at J; junction bases unmatched: 17.

This clone has a single count. V and J are TRBV7-9 and TRBJ2-7; 11 nucleotides match TRBD2. CDR1 is SEHNR and CDR2 is FQNEAQ in the germline V gene (reference sequence). V trimming: 6 bases; J trimming: 3 bases; junction bases outside the gene matches: 7. CDR3 size: 15 residues. CDR3 region: CASRASGRSFYEQYF. CDR3 in DNA: TGTGCCAGCAGAGCTAGCGGGAGGTCCTTCTACGAGCAGTACTTC.

The chain is built from TRBV27 and TRBJ1-1; D ambiguous. From germline, CDR1 is MNHEY and CDR2 SMNVEV (reference sequence). Trimming pared 4 bases from V and 5 bases from J, leaving 5 bases between. The length of the CDR3 is 11 residues. Here the CDR3 DNA reads TGTGCCAGCAGTTGGGGTACTGAAGCTTTCTTT. This sequence encodes CASSWGTEAFF.

This chain joins TRBV6-5 and TRBJ2-1; D call uncertain. The CDR3 contains 13 residues. Per the germline V gene, CDR1 is MNHEY and CDR2 is SVGAGI. V gave up 2 bases and J gave up 7 bases, with 9 bases separating them. Here the CDR3 DNA reads TGTGCCAGCAGTTACGACCGAGAAAATGAGCAGTTCTTC. Residues: CASSYDRENEQFF.

Only a few counts were recorded for this clone. The chain carries TRBV13 and TRBJ1-1; D uncertain. CDR3 length equals 15 residues. V was trimmed by 4 bases and J by 0 bases, leaving 12 bases between them. CDR1 is PRHDT and CDR2 is FYEKMQ in the germline V gene (reference sequence). As DNA, the CDR3 is TGTGCCAGCAGCTCCATACAGCTCATGAACACTGAAGCTTTCTTT. Its translation is CASSSIQLMNTEAFF.

This clone was counted a single time. This chain's CDR3 is CASSQAGLVQFF. The CDR3 DNA reads as TGCGCCAGCAGCCAGGCGGGACTAGTGCAGTTCTTC. This chain joins TRBV4-1 and TRBJ2-1; 8 nucleotides align to TRBD2. The CDR3 has 12 amino acids. Trimming removed 3 bases from V and 12 bases from J; junction bases left unmatched: 4. Germline assignment: CDR1 MGHRA and CDR2 YSYEKL.

V and J are TRBV27 and TRBJ1-2; TRBD1 matches at 9 bases. This CDR3 region has 14 residues. Germline V CDR1 and CDR2: MNHEY, SMNVEV (reference sequence). After removal of 6 bases from V and 5 bases from J, the junction contained 7 bases not matched to a gene. CDR3 bases: TGTGCCAGCAGGGGCGGGACAGGGAGGTATGGCTACACCTTC. This gives the protein CASRGGTGRYGYTF.

This chain joins TRBV9 and TRBJ2-7; D remains ambiguous. Per the germline V gene, CDR1 is SGDLS and CDR2 is YYNGEE. The germline V and J ends were trimmed by 0 bases and 0 bases, with 7 bases remaining between them. There are 14 residues in the CDR3. The CDR3 coding sequence is TGTGCCAGCAGCGTAGACGGCTTCTCCTACGAGCAGTACTTC. Encoded protein: CASSVDGFSYEQYF.

This clone was counted a few times. The CDR3 DNA reads TGTGCCAGCAGCTTTAGCGGAACCGCCGGGGAGACCCAGTACTTC. Its protein is CASSFSGTAGETQYF. V and J are TRBV7-2 and TRBJ2-5, with a possible D match to TRBD2 (6 bases). This CDR3 has 15 amino acids. Germline CDR1 and CDR2: SGHTA and FQGNSA. V dropped 3 bases and J dropped 5 bases, with 16 bases sitting between them.

The V and J genes are TRBV4-1 and TRBJ2-7, with TRBD1 identical over 9 bases. In germline, CDR1 is MGHRA, CDR2 YSYEKL. The J segment lost 6 bases and the V segment lost 4 bases, leaving 4 bases of the junction unmatched. This CDR3 has 13 residues. CDR3 nucleotides: TGCGCCAGCAGCCTTGGGGGACAGGGCGAGCAGTACTTC. Its protein is CASSLGGQGEQYF.

This chain connects TRBV28 to TRBJ1-5, with D uncertain. The CDR3 consists of 14 residues. V was clipped by 3 bases and J by 0 bases, with 6 bases between them. CDR1 is MDHEN, CDR2 SYDVKM, per germline. In DNA form, the CDR3 reads TGTGCCAGCAGTTTTGGGTATAGCAATCAGCCCCAGCATTTT. Its translation is CASSFGYSNQPQHF. Looking up the rest from reference TRBV28 and TRBJ1-5 gives the full variable domain: DVKVTQSSRYLVKRTGEKVFLECVQDMDHENMFWYRQDPGLGLRLIYFSYDVKMKEKGDIPEGYSVSREKKERFSLILESASTNQTSMYLCASSFGYSNQPQHFGDGTRLSIL.

J is TRBJ1-1 and V is TRBV19; TRBD1 aligns across 7 bases. This CDR3 comprises 17 residues. Looked up from germline, CDR1 is LNHDA and CDR2 is SQIVND (reference sequence). V lost 1 base to trimming and J lost 4 bases; unmatched junction nucleotides: 12. The CDR3 protein is CASSIARGLGWGTEAFF. The CDR3 coding sequence is TGTGCCAGTAGTATAGCCAGGGGGTTAGGATGGGGCACTGAAGCTTTCTTT.

The CDR3 region has the DNA TGTGCCAGCAGTCCCCATAGCGGGGGGTCCACAGATACGCAGTATTTT. Its translation is CASSPHSGGSTDTQYF. The rearrangement joins TRBV9 to TRBJ2-3; TRBD2 matches at 10 bases. Germline V gives CDR1 SGDLS, CDR2 YYNGEE. The V segment lost 5 bases and the J segment 2 bases; nucleotides outside the gene matches: 8. The CDR3 is 16 residues long.

The gene calls are TRBV12-2 and TRBJ2-1; the table gives TRBD1 as D, unverified against the DNA. TRBV12-2 is a documented pseudogene. CDR3 length equals 11 residues. CDR3 residues: CASRLVQKQFF. CDR3 nucleotide sequence: TGTGCAAGTCGCTTAGTACAAAAACAGTTCTTC.

The chain joins TRBV4-1 to TRBJ1-1; D gene unclear. V was cut by 2 bases and J by 0 bases, with 13 bases left in between. Germline CDR1 and CDR2: MGHRA and YSYEKL. The CDR3 covers 16 residues. CDR3 region: CASSQTVERLNTEAFF. CDR3 DNA: TGCGCCAGCAGCCAAACCGTCGAGAGGTTGAACACTGAAGCTTTCTTT.

V usage is TRBV27 and J usage is TRBJ2-1, with D uncertain. The CDR3 sequence is 13 residues long. V lost 1 base, J lost 4 bases, and 5 bases lay in between. CDR1 and CDR2 (germline): MNHEY, SMNVEV (reference sequence). The CDR3 loop is CASSLFSYNEQFF. The CDR3 DNA reads as TGTGCCAGCAGTTTATTTTCTTACAATGAGCAGTTCTTC.

The CDR3 bases are TGCGCCAGCAGCGGGACTAGCGGGAGGGCACTAAGCACAGATACGCAGTATTTT. It specifies CASSGTSGRALSTDTQYF. J is TRBJ2-3 and V is TRBV5-1; 16 nucleotides agree with TRBD2. The V and J ends lost 4 bases and 0 bases, in that order; junction bases with no gene match: 5. Germline V gives CDR1 SGHRS, CDR2 YFSETQ. The CDR3 is 18 residues long. Full variable domain (outside the CDR3, taken from reference TRBV5-1 and TRBJ2-3): KAGVTQTPRYLIKTRGQQVTLSCSPISGHRSVSWYQQTPGQGLQFLFEYFSETQRNKGNFPGRFSGRQFSNSRSEMNVSTLELGDSALYLCASSGTSGRALSTDTQYFGPGTRLTVL.

The chain's CDR3 is CASSGLVSGQFF. CDR3 coding DNA: TGTGCCAGCAGCGGACTAGTAAGTGGGCAGTTCTTC. This chain joins TRBV2 and TRBJ2-1, with 7 bases fitting TRBD2. V lost 6 bases, J lost 12 bases, and 8 bases stayed unmatched. Germline lookup yields CDR1 SNHLY and CDR2 FYNNEI. The length of the CDR3 is 12 residues. The whole variable domain, filled in from reference TRBV2 and TRBJ2-1, reads EPEVTQTPSHQVTQMGQEVILRCVPISNHLYFYWYRQILGQKVEFLVSFYNNEISEKSEIFDDQFSVERPDGSNFTLKIRSTKLEDSAMYFCASSGLVSGQFFGPGTRLTVL.

The chain is built from TRBV29-1 and TRBJ2-1, with a tentative D call TRBD2 (6 bases). Germline V gene lookup returns CDR1 SQVTM and CDR2 ANQGSEA. Between the trimmed V and J ends, which lost 4 bases and 4 bases, there was a span of 8 bases. The CDR3 contains 12 residues. The CDR3 reads CSVVGRYNEQFF. The CDR3 DNA sequence: TGCAGCGTTGTCGGGAGATACAATGAGCAGTTCTTC.

In its sample, this clone was seen a few times. J is TRBJ2-1 and V is TRBV6-5; the D gene is possibly TRBD1 (5 bases). V dropped 5 bases and J dropped 5 bases, with 10 bases sitting between them. CDR1 is MNHEY and CDR2 is SVGAGI in the germline V gene. The CDR3 is 13 residues long. The CDR3 here is CASSEDSHNEQFF. As DNA, the CDR3 is TGTGCCAGCAGTGAAGACAGTCACAATGAGCAGTTCTTC.

V usage is TRBV19 and J usage is TRBJ2-2; D is ambiguous. This CDR3 is 14 amino acids long. In germline, CDR1 is LNHDA, CDR2 SQIVND (reference sequence). V lost 0 bases and J lost 5, with 7 bases in between. CDR3 coding DNA: TGTGCCAGTAGTATAGATTTGGAAACCGGGGAGCTGTTTTTT. It is translated as CASSIDLETGELFF.

This chain uses TRBV4-1 with TRBJ2-3; D remains unclear. CDR1 is MGHRA, CDR2 YSYEKL, per germline. This CDR3 comprises 12 residues. V was cut by 0 bases and J by 7 bases, with 5 bases left in between. CDR3 bases: TGCGCCAGCAGCCAAGACACCCATACGCAGTATTTT. Protein product: CASSQDTHTQYF.

CDR3 residues: CASSIGYGTAYEQYF. Written as DNA, the CDR3 is TGTGCCAGTAGTATAGGATACGGGACCGCCTACGAGCAGTACTTC. The rearrangement joins TRBV19 to TRBJ2-7, with D possibly being TRBD1 or TRBD2 (5 bases each). V was pared by 1 base and J by 2 bases, with 12 bases between. The germline V gene has CDR1 LNHDA and CDR2 SQIVND (reference sequence). CDR3 length: 15 amino acids.

J is TRBJ2-1 and V is TRBV10-2; D possibly corresponds to TRBD1 (6 bases). The V end was cut by 7 bases, the J end by 4 bases, with 8 bases between. CDR3 length: 12 residues. Germline assignment: CDR1 WSHSY and CDR2 SAAADI. This chain's CDR3 is CASTQGYNEQFF. For the CDR3, the DNA is TGCGCCAGCACACAGGGTTACAATGAGCAGTTCTTC.